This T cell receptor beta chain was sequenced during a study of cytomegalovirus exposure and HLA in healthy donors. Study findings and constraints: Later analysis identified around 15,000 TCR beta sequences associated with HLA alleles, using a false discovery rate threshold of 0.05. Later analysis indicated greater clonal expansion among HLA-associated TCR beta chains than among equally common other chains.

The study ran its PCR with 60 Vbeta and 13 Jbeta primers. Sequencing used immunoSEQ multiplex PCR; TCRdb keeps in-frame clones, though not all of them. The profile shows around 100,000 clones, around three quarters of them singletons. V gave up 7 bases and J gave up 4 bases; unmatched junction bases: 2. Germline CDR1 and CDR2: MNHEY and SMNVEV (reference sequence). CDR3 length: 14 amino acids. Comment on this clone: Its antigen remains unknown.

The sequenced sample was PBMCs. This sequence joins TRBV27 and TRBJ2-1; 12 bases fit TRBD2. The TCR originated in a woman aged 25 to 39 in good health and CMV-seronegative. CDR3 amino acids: CASTLAGGYNEQFF. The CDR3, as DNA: TGTGCCAGCACCCTAGCGGGGGGGTACAATGAGCAGTTCTTC.